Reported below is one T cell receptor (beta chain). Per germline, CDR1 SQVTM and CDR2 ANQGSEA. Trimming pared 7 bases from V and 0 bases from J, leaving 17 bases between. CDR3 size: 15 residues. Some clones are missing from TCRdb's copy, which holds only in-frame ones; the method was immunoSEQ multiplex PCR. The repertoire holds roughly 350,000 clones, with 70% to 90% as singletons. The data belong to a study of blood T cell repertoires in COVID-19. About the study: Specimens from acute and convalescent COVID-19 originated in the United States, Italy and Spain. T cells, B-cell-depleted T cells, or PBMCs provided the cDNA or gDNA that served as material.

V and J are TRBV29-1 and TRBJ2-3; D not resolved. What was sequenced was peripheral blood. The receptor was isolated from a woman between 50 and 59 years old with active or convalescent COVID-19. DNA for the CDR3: TGCAGCGCCCGCGTGCTCAAACCTAGCACAGATACGCAGTATTTT. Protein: CSARVLKPSTDTQYF.